The rows below give T cell receptor beta chains drawn from one sample of a study of T cell changes during pregnancy in multiple sclerosis. Using immunoSEQ multiplex PCR, the repertoire was profiled, and TCRdb retains in-frame clones only, with some absent. The sample includes tens of thousands of clones, approximately 90% seen only once; the top ten take roughly 3.5%. The sample in question was peripheral blood, obtained after pregnancy. The receptors shown here come from a female donor in good health, enrolled as a control in a pregnancy study. The CDR3 runs from the conserved cysteine through the conserved F or W. Fields, in order: V gene, J gene, D gene, clone size, CDR3 protein, CDR3 DNA. A D gene is named only where the DNA matches it firmly. A clone size is listed for some rows: how often the clone was seen (once, few, many), or a class if it is expanded.

TRBV28,TRBJ2-1,-,-,CASSLERGSYNEQFF,TGTGCCAGCAGTTTAGAGCGAGGCTCCTACAATGAGCAGTTCTTC
TRBV4-2,TRBJ2-5,TRBD2,once,CASSQDLAGGRTQETQYF,TGTGCCAGCAGCCAAGATTTAGCGGGGGGCCGTACGCAAGAGACCCAGTACTTC
TRBV7-9,TRBJ2-3,-,-,CASSLAGGITDTQYF,TGTGCCAGCAGCTTAGCGGGAGGAATTACAGATACGCAGTATTTT
TRBV7-2,TRBJ2-3,TRBD2,-,CASSFLLAGAADTQYF,TGTGCCAGCAGCTTCTTACTAGCGGGAGCGGCAGATACGCAGTATTTT
TRBV10-3,TRBJ2-1,TRBD2,-,CAIRGLAGGTGEQFF,TGTGCCATCAGGGGACTAGCGGGGGGGACAGGAGAGCAGTTCTTC
TRBV29-1,TRBJ1-1,-,-,CSVESGAKGAFF,TGCAGCGTTGAATCAGGGGCGAAGGGAGCTTTCTTT
TRBV28,TRBJ1-1,-,few,CASRDGDTEAFF,TGTGCCAGCAGGGACGGGGACACTGAAGCTTTCTTT
TRBV11-2,TRBJ2-7,-,-,CASSHSRGTREQYF,TGTGCCAGCAGCCACTCCCGGGGGACTCGGGAGCAGTACTTC
TRBV5-1,TRBJ2-5,-,-,CASSLQGRETQYF,TGCGCCAGCAGCTTGCAGGGCCGAGAGACCCAGTACTTC
TRBV5-4,TRBJ2-4,-,-,CASSSRAGFIQYF,TGTGCCAGCAGCTCAAGAGCAGGGTTTATTCAGTACTTC
TRBV11-3,TRBJ1-5,TRBD1,few,CASSLVVTGGSQPQHF,TGTGCCAGCAGCTTAGTGGTGACAGGGGGCAGTCAGCCCCAGCATTTT
TRBV19,TRBJ1-2,TRBD1,once,CASHRGDNYGYTF,TGTGCCAGTCACAGGGGCGATAACTATGGCTACACCTTC
TRBV28,TRBJ2-1,TRBD1,-,CASRSSDRAWNEQFF,TGTGCCAGCAGGTCCTCGGACAGGGCGTGGAATGAGCAGTTCTTC
TRBV11-3,TRBJ2-7,TRBD1,-,CASGTGVSEQYF,TGTGCCAGCGGGACAGGGGTGAGCGAGCAGTACTTC
TRBV7-2,TRBJ2-3,-,-,CASSLRRADTQYF,TGTGCCAGCAGCTTAAGGCGGGCAGATACGCAGTATTTT
TRBV2,TRBJ2-2,TRBD2,-,CASRGGKNTGELFF,TGTGCCAGCAGGGGGGGGAAAAACACCGGGGAGCTGTTTTTT
TRBV4-2,TRBJ2-7,-,-,CASSPPKGTSPSYEQYF,TGTGCCAGCAGCCCTCCCAAGGGCACTAGTCCCTCCTACGAGCAGTACTTC
TRBV7-9,TRBJ1-2,TRBD1,once,CASSFPTLGQAYGYTF,TGTGCCAGCAGCTTCCCGACCCTGGGACAGGCCTATGGCTACACCTTC
TRBV11-2,TRBJ2-1,TRBD2,-,CASSIGSRTSGSSYNEQFF,TGTGCCAGCAGCATAGGTTCTAGGACTAGCGGGAGCTCCTACAATGAGCAGTTCTTC
TRBV27,TRBJ2-1,-,-,CASGLYNEQFF,TGTGCCAGCGGGCTTTACAATGAGCAGTTCTTC
TRBV6-5,TRBJ2-1,TRBD2,-,CASSPRGGGEQFF,TGTGCCAGCAGTCCTCGGGGGGGAGGTGAGCAGTTCTTC
TRBV7-9,TRBJ2-7,TRBD2,once,CASSHPSGSSYEQYF,TGTGCCAGCAGTCACCCTAGCGGTTCTTCCTACGAGCAGTACTTC
TRBV9,TRBJ2-1,-,-,CASSVGSLAPYNEQFF,TGTGCCAGCAGCGTAGGGTCCCTAGCGCCGTACAATGAGCAGTTCTTC